The 21 T cell receptor beta chains below were found in one sample sequenced in a study of identical twins. TCRdb called the 5' RACE reads again in MiXCR, with one record for every CDR3 protein. The sample has 690,000 or so distinct CDR3 sequences, around 6.1% seen once. Sample: naive T cells sorted from blood. The source is a man aged 18-30 years in good health.

This clonotype was seen repeatedly, ten times or more. The rearrangement joins TRBV29-1 to TRBJ2-1; 11 bases agree with TRBD2. The CDR3 sequence is 15 residues long. Germline CDR1 SQVTM, CDR2 ANQGSEA. V was clipped by 4 bases and J by 5 bases; unmatched bases: 7. As DNA, the CDR3 is TGCAGCGTTGGACTAGCGGGAATCCTAAACAATGAGCAGTTCTTC. This translates into CSVGLAGILNNEQFF.

This clonotype was seen many times. The V call is TRBV29-1, the J call TRBJ2-1, with D hard to call. Trimming took off 7 bases at V and 4 bases at J, with 11 bases between the two ends. The CDR3 has 12 amino acids. Germline lookup yields CDR1 SQVTM and CDR2 ANQGSEA. DNA of the CDR3: TGCAGCGATTTCGTACCTTACAATGAGCAGTTCTTC. Amino acids: CSDFVPYNEQFF.

This clonotype was seen more than once but under ten times. The CDR3 bases are TGTGCCAGCAGGTTTCGGGGAGCTGGGGCCAACGTCCTGACTTTC. As protein: CASRFRGAGANVLTF. The chain is built from TRBV12-3 or TRBV12-4 and TRBJ2-6, with D possibly being TRBD2 (5 bases). This CDR3 region has 15 residues. The V and J ends lost 6 bases and 2 bases respectively, with 11 bases between them.

This clonotype was observed many times. The chain joins TRBV20-1 to TRBJ2-1, with a possible D match to TRBD2 (5 bases). The CDR3 loop spans 14 amino acids. Germline CDR1 is DFQATT and CDR2 is SNEGSKA (reference sequence). The ends were cut back, 3 bases at V and 1 base at J, with 10 bases in the middle. The CDR3: CSASVARSYNEQFF. The CDR3 DNA sequence: TGCAGTGCTAGCGTAGCGAGGTCCTACAATGAGCAGTTCTTC.

There are many counts of this clonotype. The rearrangement joins TRBV12-3 or TRBV12-4 to TRBJ2-1; TRBD2 might be the D (6 bases). This CDR3 region has 12 residues. The V gene lost 2 bases and the J gene lost 7 bases, with 6 bases spanning the gap. CDR3 DNA sequence: TGTGCCAGCAGTTTACTAGCGAATGAGCAGTTCTTC. It translates to CASSLLANEQFF.

The table lists this clonotype with many counts. V gene TRBV29-1 combines with J gene TRBJ1-1, with a possible D match to TRBD1 (6 bases). Germline loops: CDR1 SQVTM, CDR2 ANQGSEA. V lost 5 bases and J 4 bases, leaving 17 bases between the germline ends. The CDR3 extends over 14 amino acids. CDR3 sequence reads: CSVQGLRLGTEAFF. CDR3 DNA: TGCAGCGTTCAGGGGTTAAGGCTCGGCACTGAAGCTTTCTTT.

The J gene is TRBJ1-3, the V gene TRBV12-3 or TRBV12-4; D unresolved. The V gene lost 6 bases and the J gene lost 0 bases, with 9 bases spanning the gap. CDR3 length equals 14 residues. This CDR3 reads CASRTLDSGNTIYF. Written as DNA, the CDR3 is TGTGCCAGCAGGACGCTTGACTCTGGAAACACCATATATTTT.

The chain employs TRBV7-6 and TRBJ2-7, with D possibly being TRBD1 (5 bases). CDR1 and CDR2 from the germline V gene are SGHVS and FNYEAQ. V was pared by 1 base and J by 5 bases, with 12 bases between. The CDR3 loop spans 14 amino acids. This CDR3 reads CASSLEAGNHEQYF. CDR3 in DNA: TGTGCCAGCAGCTTAGAAGCAGGGAATCACGAGCAGTACTTC.

This clonotype was found many times. The J gene is TRBJ2-1, the V gene TRBV27, with a weak D call TRBD1 (6 bases). The germline CDR1 and CDR2 sequences are MNHEY and SMNVEV (reference sequence). This CDR3 spans 16 amino acids. The V gene lost 6 bases and the J gene lost 8 bases, with 23 bases spanning the gap. The CDR3 is CASRTLGWDTGDEQFF. The CDR3 region has the DNA TGTGCCAGCAGGACGCTGGGATGGGACACAGGAGATGAGCAGTTCTTC.

This clonotype came up many times. CDR3 region: CASSYRGLRGAYEQYF. The CDR3 DNA sequence: TGTGCCAGCAGTTACAGAGGACTCCGGGGAGCCTACGAGCAGTACTTC. The chain combines TRBV6-5 with TRBJ2-7; possible D gene TRBD2, 5 bases. The CDR3 loop spans 16 amino acids. CDR1 is MNHEY, CDR2 SVGAGI, per germline. V dropped 2 bases and J dropped 2 bases, with 16 bases sitting between them.

This clonotype was counted ten times or more. This chain joins TRBV27 and TRBJ2-4; TRBD1 might be the D (6 bases). This CDR3 contains 15 residues. Per germline, CDR1 MNHEY and CDR2 SMNVEV (reference sequence). Deletions cut 6 bases from V and 8 bases from J, with 20 bases between. CDR3 coding DNA: TGTGCCAGCAGAGGGACAAGGGCCCGATGGGACATTCAGTACTTC. Residues: CASRGTRARWDIQYF.

In this sample, this clonotype turned up many times. This sequence joins TRBV7-9 and TRBJ2-1; no clear D gene. From germline, CDR1 is SEHNR and CDR2 FQNEAQ (reference sequence). V was shortened by 4 bases and J by 4 bases, with 11 bases between the two germline ends. The CDR3 is 14 amino acids. The CDR3 region has the DNA TGTGCCAGCAGCTCAAACCAGGTTTACAATGAGCAGTTCTTC. It codes for CASSSNQVYNEQFF.

This clonotype appeared many times. The V and J genes are TRBV27 and TRBJ2-7; TRBD1 or TRBD2 may be the D gene (5 bases each). The CDR3 has 15 residues. V gave up 4 bases and J gave up 0 bases, with 13 bases separating them. The V gene's germline CDR1 is MNHEY and CDR2 SMNVEV (reference sequence). The CDR3 DNA sequence: TGTGCCAGCAGTTCGAAAACGGGGCCCTCCTACGAGCAGTACTTC. Encoded protein: CASSSKTGPSYEQYF.

Ten or more counts support this clonotype. The V call is TRBV12-3 or TRBV12-4, the J call TRBJ2-1; 13 positions agree with TRBD2. Unmatched junction bases numbered 3, after V lost 5 bases and J lost 2 bases. This CDR3 is built from 16 residues. The CDR3 sequence is CASSPGTSGAYNEQFF. DNA of the CDR3: TGTGCCAGCAGTCCCGGGACTAGCGGGGCCTACAATGAGCAGTTCTTC.

A few counts support this clonotype. This chain connects TRBV5-1 to TRBJ2-5; D gene unclear. Germline V gene data show CDR1 as SGHRS and CDR2 as YFSETQ. V lost 3 bases and J 5 bases, leaving 11 bases between the germline ends. The length of the CDR3 is 13 residues. Here the CDR3 DNA reads TGCGCCAGCAGCTCCACAAACCCGGAGACCCAGTACTTC. This sequence encodes CASSSTNPETQYF.

There are a few counts of this clonotype. The chain couples TRBV18 to TRBJ2-7, with a tentative D call TRBD1 (6 bases). In germline, CDR1 is KGHSH, CDR2 LQKENI. V gave up 3 bases and J gave up 2 bases, with 11 bases separating them. The CDR3 spans 14 residues. The CDR3 coding sequence is TGTGCCAGCTCACCTAGGGACAATACCTACGAGCAGTACGTC. Translating gives CASSPRDNTYEQYV.

There are a few counts of this clonotype. The rearrangement uses TRBV6-1 and TRBJ2-7; possible D gene TRBD2, 5 bases. The ends were cut back, 6 bases at V and 0 bases at J, with 9 bases in the middle. The CDR3 sequence is 13 residues long. Germline V CDR1 and CDR2: MNHNS, SASEGT. CDR3 nucleotides: TGTGCCAGCAGGGGTAGCGACTCCTACGAGCAGTACTTC. Translated: CASRGSDSYEQYF.

Comment on this clonotype: A much larger clone differs by one base, so this may be a read error. The chain recombines TRBV24-1 with TRBJ2-1, with D unclear. Germline loops: CDR1 KGHDR, CDR2 SFDVKD. CDR3 length: 14 residues. The CDR3 DNA follows: TGTGCCATCAGTGATTTGGGCAGTCATCCTGAGCAGTTCTTC. Its protein is CAISDLGSHPEQFF.

Only a few counts were recorded for this clonotype. The V gene is TRBV9, the J gene TRBJ1-5; no reliable D call. V lost 2 bases and J 7 bases, leaving 10 bases between the germline ends. There are 13 residues in the CDR3. CDR1 and CDR2 from the germline V gene are SGDLS and YYNGEE. The CDR3 here is CASSVDPAQPQHF. CDR3 DNA: TGTGCCAGCAGCGTCGACCCGGCCCAGCCCCAGCATTTT.

This clonotype showed up many times. The rearrangement joins TRBV5-1 to TRBJ1-3; TRBD1 agrees at 7 bases. This CDR3 contains 14 residues. The V gene's germline CDR1 is SGHRS and CDR2 YFSETQ. J gave up 4 bases and V 4 bases, and 5 bases lay outside the gene matches. CDR3 nucleotides: TGCGCCAGCAGCCCAGGACAGGAAGGAAACACCATATATTTT. This gives the protein CASSPGQEGNTIYF.

There are a few counts of this clonotype. This chain links TRBV5-1 with TRBJ2-1, with TRBD2 matching 8 bases. V trimming: 4 bases; J trimming: 5 bases; junction bases outside the gene matches: 11. Germline V lookup: CDR1 SGHRS, CDR2 YFSETQ. The CDR3 sequence is 16 residues long. The CDR3 region is CASSPIGTSVNNEQFF. DNA for the CDR3: TGCGCCAGCAGCCCTATCGGGACTAGTGTTAACAATGAGCAGTTCTTC.